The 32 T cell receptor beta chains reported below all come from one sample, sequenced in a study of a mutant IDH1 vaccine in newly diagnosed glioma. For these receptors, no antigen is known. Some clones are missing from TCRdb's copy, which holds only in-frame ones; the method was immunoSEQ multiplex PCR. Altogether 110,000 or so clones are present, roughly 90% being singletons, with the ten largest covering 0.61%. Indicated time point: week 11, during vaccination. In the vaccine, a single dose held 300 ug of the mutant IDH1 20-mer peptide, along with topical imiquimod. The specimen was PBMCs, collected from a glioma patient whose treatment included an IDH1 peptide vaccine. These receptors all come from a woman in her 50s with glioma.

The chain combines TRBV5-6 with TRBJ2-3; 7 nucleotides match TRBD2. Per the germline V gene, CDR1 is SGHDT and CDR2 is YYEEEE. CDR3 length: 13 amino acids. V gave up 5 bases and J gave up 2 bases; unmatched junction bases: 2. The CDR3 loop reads CASRRDYTDTQYF. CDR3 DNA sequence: TGTGCCAGCAGACGGGACTACACAGATACGCAGTATTTT.

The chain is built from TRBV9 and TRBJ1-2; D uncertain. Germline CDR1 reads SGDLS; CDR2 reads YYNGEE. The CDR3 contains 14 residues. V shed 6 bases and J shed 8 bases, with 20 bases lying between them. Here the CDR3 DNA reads TGTGCCAGCAACCTAAGAGTAGGATCGAAGGGCTACACCTTC. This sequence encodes CASNLRVGSKGYTF. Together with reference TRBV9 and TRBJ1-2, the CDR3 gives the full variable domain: DSGVTQTPKHLITATGQRVTLRCSPRSGDLSVYWYQQSLDQGLQFLIQYYNGEERAKGNILERFSAQQFPDLHSELNLSSLELGDSALYFCASNLRVGSKGYTFGSGTRLTVV.

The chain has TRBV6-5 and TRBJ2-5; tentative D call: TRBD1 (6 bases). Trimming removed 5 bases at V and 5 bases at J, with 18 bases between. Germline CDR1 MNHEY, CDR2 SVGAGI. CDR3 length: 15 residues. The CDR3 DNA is TGTGCCAGCAGTCCAGGACAGCCGATTGCGGAGACCCAGTACTTC. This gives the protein CASSPGQPIAETQYF.

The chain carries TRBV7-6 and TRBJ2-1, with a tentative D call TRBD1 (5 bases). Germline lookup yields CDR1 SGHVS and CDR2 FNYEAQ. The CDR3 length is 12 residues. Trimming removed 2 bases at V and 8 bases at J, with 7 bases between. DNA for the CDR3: TGTGCCAGCAGCTTATCAGGGTATGAGCAGTTCTTC. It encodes CASSLSGYEQFF. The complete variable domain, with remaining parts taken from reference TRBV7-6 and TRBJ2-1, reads GAGVSQSPRYKVTKRGQDVALRCDPISGHVSLYWYRQALGQGPEFLTYFNYEAQQDKSGLPNDRFSAERPEGSISTLTIQRTEQRDSAMYRCASSLSGYEQFFGPGTRLTVL.

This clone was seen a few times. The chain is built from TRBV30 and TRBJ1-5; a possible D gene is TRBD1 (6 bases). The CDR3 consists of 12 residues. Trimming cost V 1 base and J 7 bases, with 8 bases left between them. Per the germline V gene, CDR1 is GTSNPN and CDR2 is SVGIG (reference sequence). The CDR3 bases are TGTGCCTGGAGTGAGGGGGTGCAGCCCCAGCATTTT. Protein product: CAWSEGVQPQHF.

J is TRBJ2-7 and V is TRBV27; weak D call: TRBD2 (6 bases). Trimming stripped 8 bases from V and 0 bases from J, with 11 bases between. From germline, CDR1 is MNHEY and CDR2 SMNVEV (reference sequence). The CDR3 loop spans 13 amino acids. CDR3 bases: TGTGCCAGCTCTCGGGGGAGCTCCTACGAGCAGTACTTC. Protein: CASSRGSSYEQYF.

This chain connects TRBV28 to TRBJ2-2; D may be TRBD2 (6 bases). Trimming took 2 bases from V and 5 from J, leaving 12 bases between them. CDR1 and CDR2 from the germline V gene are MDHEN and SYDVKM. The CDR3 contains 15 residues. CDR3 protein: CASSLVQGGTGELFF. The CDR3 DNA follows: TGTGCCAGCAGTTTAGTGCAGGGAGGAACCGGGGAGCTGTTTTTT.

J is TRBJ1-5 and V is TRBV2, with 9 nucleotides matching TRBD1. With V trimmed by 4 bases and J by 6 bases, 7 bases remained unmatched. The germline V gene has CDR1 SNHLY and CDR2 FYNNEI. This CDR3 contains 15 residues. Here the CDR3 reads CASSVPQGAFQPQHF. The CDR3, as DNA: TGTGCCAGCAGTGTCCCACAGGGGGCATTTCAGCCCCAGCATTTT.

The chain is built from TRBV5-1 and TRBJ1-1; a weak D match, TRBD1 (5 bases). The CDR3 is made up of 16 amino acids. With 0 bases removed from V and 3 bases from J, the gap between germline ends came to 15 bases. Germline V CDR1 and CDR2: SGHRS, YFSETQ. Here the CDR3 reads CASSLGWTLGDTEAFF. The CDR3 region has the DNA TGCGCCAGCAGCTTGGGTTGGACACTTGGGGACACTGAAGCTTTCTTT. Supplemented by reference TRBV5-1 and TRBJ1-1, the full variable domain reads KAGVTQTPRYLIKTRGQQVTLSCSPISGHRSVSWYQQTPGQGLQFLFEYFSETQRNKGNFPGRFSGRQFSNSRSEMNVSTLELGDSALYLCASSLGWTLGDTEAFFGQGTRLTVV.

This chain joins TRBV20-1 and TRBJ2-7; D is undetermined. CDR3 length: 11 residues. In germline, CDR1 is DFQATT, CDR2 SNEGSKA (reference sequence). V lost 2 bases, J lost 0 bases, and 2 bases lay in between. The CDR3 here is CSARTSYEQYF. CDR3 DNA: TGCAGTGCTAGAACCTCCTACGAGCAGTACTTC.

CDR3 sequence reads: CASSGKTGTKTDTQYF. In nucleotides, the CDR3 is TGTGCCAGCAGTGGAAAGACAGGGACCAAAACAGATACGCAGTATTTT. The chain recombines TRBV6-1 with TRBJ2-3; 7 nucleotides match TRBD1. The CDR3 spans 16 residues. Germline V gene sequence: CDR1 MNHNS, CDR2 SASEGT. The J segment lost 3 bases and the V segment lost 4 bases, leaving 10 bases of the junction unmatched.

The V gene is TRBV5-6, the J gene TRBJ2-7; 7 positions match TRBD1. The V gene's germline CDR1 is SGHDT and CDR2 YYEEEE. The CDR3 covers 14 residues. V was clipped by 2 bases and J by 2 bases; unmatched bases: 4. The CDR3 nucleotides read TGTGCCAGCAGCTTTGACAGGGTTACCTACGAGCAGTACTTC. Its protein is CASSFDRVTYEQYF.

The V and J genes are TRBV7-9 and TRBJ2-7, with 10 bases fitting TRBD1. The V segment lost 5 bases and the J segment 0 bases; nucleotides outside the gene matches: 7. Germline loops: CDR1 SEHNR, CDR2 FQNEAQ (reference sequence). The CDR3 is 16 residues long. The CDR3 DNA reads TGTGCCAGCAGCCACCCGGGACAGGGGAGCTCCTACGAGCAGTACTTC. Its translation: CASSHPGQGSSYEQYF.

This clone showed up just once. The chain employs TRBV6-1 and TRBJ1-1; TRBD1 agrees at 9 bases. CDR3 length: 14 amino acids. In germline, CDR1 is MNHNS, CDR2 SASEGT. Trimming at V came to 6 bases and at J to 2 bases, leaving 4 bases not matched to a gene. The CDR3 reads CASRVTGGNTEAFF. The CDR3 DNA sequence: TGTGCCAGCAGGGTTACAGGGGGCAACACTGAAGCTTTCTTT.

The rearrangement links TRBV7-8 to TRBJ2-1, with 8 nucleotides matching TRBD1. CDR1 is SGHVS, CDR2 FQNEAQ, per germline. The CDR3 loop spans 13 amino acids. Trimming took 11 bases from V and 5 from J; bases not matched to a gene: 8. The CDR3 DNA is TGTGCCTCCGAGGGACAGGAGAACAATGAGCAGTTCTTC. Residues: CASEGQENNEQFF.

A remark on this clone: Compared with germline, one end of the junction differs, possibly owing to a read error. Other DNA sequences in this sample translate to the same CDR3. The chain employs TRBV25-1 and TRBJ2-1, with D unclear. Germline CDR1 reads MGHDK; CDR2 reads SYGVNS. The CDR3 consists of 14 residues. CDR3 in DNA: TGTGCCAGCAGTCACCTCGACGGACCCAATGAACAGTTCTTC. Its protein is CASSHLDGPNEQFF.

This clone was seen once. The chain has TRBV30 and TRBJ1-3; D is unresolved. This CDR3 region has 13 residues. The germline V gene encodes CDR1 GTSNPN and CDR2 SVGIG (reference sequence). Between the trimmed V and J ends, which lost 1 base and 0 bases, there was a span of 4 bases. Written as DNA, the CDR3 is TGTGCCTGGAGTGGGGGCTCTGGAAACACCATATATTTT. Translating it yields CAWSGGSGNTIYF.

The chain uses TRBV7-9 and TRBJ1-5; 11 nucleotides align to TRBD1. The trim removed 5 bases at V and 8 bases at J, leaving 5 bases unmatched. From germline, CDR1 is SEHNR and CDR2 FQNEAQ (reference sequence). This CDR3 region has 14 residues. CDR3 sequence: CASSPGTGGKPQHF. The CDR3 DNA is TGTGCCAGCAGCCCCGGGACAGGGGGGAAGCCCCAGCATTTT.

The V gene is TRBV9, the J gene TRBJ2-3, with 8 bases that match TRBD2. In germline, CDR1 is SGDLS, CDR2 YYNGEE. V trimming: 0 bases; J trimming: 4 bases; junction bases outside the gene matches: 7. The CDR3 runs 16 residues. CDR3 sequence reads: CASSVARAGAADTQYF. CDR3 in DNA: TGTGCCAGCAGCGTAGCTCGAGCGGGAGCCGCAGATACGCAGTATTTT. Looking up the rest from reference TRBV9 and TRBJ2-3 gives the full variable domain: DSGVTQTPKHLITATGQRVTLRCSPRSGDLSVYWYQQSLDQGLQFLIQYYNGEERAKGNILERFSAQQFPDLHSELNLSSLELGDSALYFCASSVARAGAADTQYFGPGTRLTVL.

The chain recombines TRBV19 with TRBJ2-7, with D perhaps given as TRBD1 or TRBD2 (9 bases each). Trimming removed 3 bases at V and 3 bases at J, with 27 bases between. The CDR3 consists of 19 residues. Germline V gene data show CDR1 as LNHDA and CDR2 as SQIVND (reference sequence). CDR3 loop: CASSMAPGQGLAALYEQYF. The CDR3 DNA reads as TGTGCCAGTAGTATGGCACCGGGACAGGGACTAGCCGCGCTCTACGAGCAGTACTTC.

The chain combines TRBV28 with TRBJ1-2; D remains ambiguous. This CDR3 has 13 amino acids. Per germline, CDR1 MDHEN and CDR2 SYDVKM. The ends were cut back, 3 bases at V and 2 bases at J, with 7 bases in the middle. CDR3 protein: CASSFLVNYGYTF. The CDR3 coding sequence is TGTGCCAGCAGTTTCCTGGTCAACTATGGCTACACCTTC.

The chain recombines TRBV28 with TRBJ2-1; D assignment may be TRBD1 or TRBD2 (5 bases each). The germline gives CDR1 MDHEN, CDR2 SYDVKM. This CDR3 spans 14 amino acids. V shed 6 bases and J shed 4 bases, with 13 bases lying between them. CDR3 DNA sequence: TGTGCCAGCAGCCCCGGGACGGCTTACAATGAGCAGTTCTTC. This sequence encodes CASSPGTAYNEQFF. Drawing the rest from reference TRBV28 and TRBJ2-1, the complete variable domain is DVKVTQSSRYLVKRTGEKVFLECVQDMDHENMFWYRQDPGLGLRLIYFSYDVKMKEKGDIPEGYSVSREKKERFSLILESASTNQTSMYLCASSPGTAYNEQFFGPGTRLTVL.

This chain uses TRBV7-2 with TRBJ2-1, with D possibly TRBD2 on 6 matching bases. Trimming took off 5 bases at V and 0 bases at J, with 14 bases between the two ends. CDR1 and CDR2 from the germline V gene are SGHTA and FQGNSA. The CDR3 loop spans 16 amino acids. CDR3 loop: CASSRSGPSSYNEQFF. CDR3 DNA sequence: TGTGCCAGCAGCCGGAGCGGGCCCAGCTCCTACAATGAGCAGTTCTTC.

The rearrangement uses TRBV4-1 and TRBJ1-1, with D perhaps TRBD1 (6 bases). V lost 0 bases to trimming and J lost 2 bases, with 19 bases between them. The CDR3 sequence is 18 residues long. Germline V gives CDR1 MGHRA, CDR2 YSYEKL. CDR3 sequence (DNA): TGCGCCAGCAGCCAAGATTTGGGGGGCTGGGGGGTTAACACTGAAGCTTTCTTT. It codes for CASSQDLGGWGVNTEAFF.

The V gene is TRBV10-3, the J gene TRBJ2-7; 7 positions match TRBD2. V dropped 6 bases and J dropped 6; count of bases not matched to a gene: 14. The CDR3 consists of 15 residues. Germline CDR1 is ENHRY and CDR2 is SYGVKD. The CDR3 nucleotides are TGTGCCATCAGGGGGGAGCGAACTCCGGGGGGCGAGCAGTACTTC. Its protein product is CAIRGERTPGGEQYF.

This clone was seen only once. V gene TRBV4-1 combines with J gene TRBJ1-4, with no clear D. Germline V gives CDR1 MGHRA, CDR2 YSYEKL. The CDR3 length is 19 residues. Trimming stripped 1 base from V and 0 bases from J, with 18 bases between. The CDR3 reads CASSQASRSSISTNEKLFF. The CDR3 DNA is TGCGCCAGCAGCCAAGCAAGCAGGAGTTCGATTTCAACTAATGAAAAACTGTTTTTT.

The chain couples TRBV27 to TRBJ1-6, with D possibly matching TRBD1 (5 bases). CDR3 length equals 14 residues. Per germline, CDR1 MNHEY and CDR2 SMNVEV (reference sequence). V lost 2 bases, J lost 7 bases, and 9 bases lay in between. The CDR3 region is CASSLRGINSPLHF. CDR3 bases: TGTGCCAGCAGTTTACGGGGGATCAATTCACCCCTCCACTTT.

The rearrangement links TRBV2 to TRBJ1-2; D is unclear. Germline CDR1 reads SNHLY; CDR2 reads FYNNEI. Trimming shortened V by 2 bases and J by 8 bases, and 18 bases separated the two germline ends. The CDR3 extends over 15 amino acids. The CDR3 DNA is TGTGCCAGCAGTGAACGGTTGGATACAAGAGGGGGCTACACCTTC. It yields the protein CASSERLDTRGGYTF.

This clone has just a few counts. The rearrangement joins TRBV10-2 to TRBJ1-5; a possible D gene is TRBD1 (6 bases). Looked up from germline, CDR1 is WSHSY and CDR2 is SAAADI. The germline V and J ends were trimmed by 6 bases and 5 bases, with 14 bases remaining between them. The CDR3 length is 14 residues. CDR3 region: CASRGHRVDQPQHF. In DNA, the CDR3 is TGCGCCAGCAGGGGACACAGGGTGGATCAGCCCCAGCATTTT.

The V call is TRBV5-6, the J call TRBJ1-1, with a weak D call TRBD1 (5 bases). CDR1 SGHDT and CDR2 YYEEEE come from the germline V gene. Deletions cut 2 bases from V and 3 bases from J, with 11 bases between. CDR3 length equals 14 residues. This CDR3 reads CASSLLRGDTEAFF. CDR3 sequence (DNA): TGTGCCAGCAGCTTATTGCGGGGGGACACTGAAGCTTTCTTT.

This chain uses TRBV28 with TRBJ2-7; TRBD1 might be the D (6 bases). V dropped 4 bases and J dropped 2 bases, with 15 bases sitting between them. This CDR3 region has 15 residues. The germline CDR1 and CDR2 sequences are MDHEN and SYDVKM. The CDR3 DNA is TGTGCCAGCAGTTCGCCGACAGGATACCCCTACGAGCAGTACTTC. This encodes CASSSPTGYPYEQYF. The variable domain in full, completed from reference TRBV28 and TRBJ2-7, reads DVKVTQSSRYLVKRTGEKVFLECVQDMDHENMFWYRQDPGLGLRLIYFSYDVKMKEKGDIPEGYSVSREKKERFSLILESASTNQTSMYLCASSSPTGYPYEQYFGPGTRLTVT.

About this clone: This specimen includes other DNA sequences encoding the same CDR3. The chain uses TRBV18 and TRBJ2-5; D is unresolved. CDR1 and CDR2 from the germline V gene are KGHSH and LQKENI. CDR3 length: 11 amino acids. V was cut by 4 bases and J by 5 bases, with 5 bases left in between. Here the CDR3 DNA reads TGTGCCAGCTCACGGCAGGAGACCCAGTACTTC. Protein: CASSRQETQYF.